Shown below are 16 T cell receptor beta chains from a single sample sequenced in a study of OX40 agonist ivuxolimab in advanced cancers. Produced via immunoSEQ multiplex PCR; TCRdb's table is partial and in-frame only. This table has 65,000 to 80,000 clones, over 75% appearing once. Sequences were derived from CD4+ or CD8+ T cells sorted from blood, sampled in a trial of the OX40 agonist ivuxolimab. These receptors originate from an adult with an advanced solid tumor such as melanoma, head and neck, liver or kidney cancer.

The V and J genes are TRBV11-2 and TRBJ2-5; D is perhaps TRBD1 (5 bases). Germline V lookup: CDR1 SGHAT, CDR2 FQNNGV. The CDR3 is made up of 13 amino acids. V lost 4 bases and J 3 bases, leaving 9 bases between the germline ends. As DNA, the CDR3 is TGTGCCAGCAGCTGGGGCAGGGAAGAGACCCAGTACTTC. It encodes CASSWGREETQYF.

The rearrangement joins TRBV15 to TRBJ2-1; 9 bases line up with TRBD2. The CDR3 sequence is 16 residues long. Trimming cost V 5 bases and J 0 bases; bases outside gene matches: 5. CDR1 and CDR2 (germline): LNHNV, YYDKDF (reference sequence). The CDR3 coding sequence is TGTGCCACCAGCGGGCTAGCGGGGAGCTCCTACAATGAGCAGTTCTTC. As protein: CATSGLAGSSYNEQFF.

The rearrangement uses TRBV28 and TRBJ2-7, with TRBD1 identical over 7 bases. The CDR3 has 17 amino acids. Germline-derived CDR1 and CDR2 are MDHEN and SYDVKM. With V trimmed by 2 bases and J by 3 bases, 13 bases remained unmatched. The chain's CDR3 is CASSLIGSGQTIYEQYF. The CDR3 nucleotides are TGTGCCAGCAGTTTAATAGGCTCGGGACAGACGATCTACGAGCAGTACTTC.

The J gene is TRBJ2-5, the V gene TRBV7-2; tentatively, D is TRBD2 (6 bases). The better agreement between TRBJ2-7 and the DNA end casts doubt on the J call. The CDR3 contains 13 residues. Germline V gene sequence: CDR1 SGHTA, CDR2 FQGNSA. The CDR3 reads CASKARGSYEQYF. The CDR3 DNA reads TGTGCCAGCAAGGCCCGGGGGTCCTACGAGCAGTACTTC.

The chain joins TRBV5-6 to TRBJ2-1; D assignment may be TRBD1 or TRBD2 (5 bases each). Trimming shortened V by 1 base and J by 7 bases, and 9 bases separated the two germline ends. Germline V CDR1 and CDR2: SGHDT, YYEEEE. The length of the CDR3 is 13 residues. The CDR3 sequence is CASSLRDGNEQFF. DNA for the CDR3: TGTGCCAGCAGCTTGCGGGACGGAAATGAGCAGTTCTTC.

Points on this clone: One end of the junction fails to match germline, which may point to a read error. The genes are TRBV19 and TRBJ1-1; 8 positions match TRBD1. Germline V gives CDR1 LNHDA, CDR2 SQIVND (reference sequence). The CDR3 length is 13 residues. The CDR3 loop is CASSVDRGTEAFF. In DNA form, the CDR3 reads TGTGCCAGTAGTGTAGACAGGGGTACTGAAGCTTTCTTT.

This clone was counted once. This sequence joins TRBV5-5 and TRBJ2-7; D not certain. In germline, CDR1 is SGHKS, CDR2 YYEKEE (reference sequence). The V and J ends lost 4 bases and 1 base respectively, with 18 bases between them. The CDR3 is 16 amino acids. CDR3 nucleotides: TGTGCCAGCAGCATTGCGTGGGAACTTAATTCCTACGAGCAGTACTTC. It translates to CASSIAWELNSYEQYF.

This clone was seen more than once but under ten times. The chain couples TRBV11-2 to TRBJ2-2, with 10 bases aligning to TRBD2. CDR3 length equals 16 residues. V dropped 5 bases and J dropped 5; count of bases not matched to a gene: 8. Germline V gene sequence: CDR1 SGHAT, CDR2 FQNNGV. The CDR3 protein is CASSAKLAGSTGELFF. The CDR3 DNA reads as TGTGCCAGCAGCGCAAAACTAGCGGGATCTACCGGGGAGCTGTTTTTT.

The chain combines TRBV2 with TRBJ2-3; 11 positions agree with TRBD2. J gave up 2 bases and V 3 bases, and 7 bases lay outside the gene matches. Germline V gene sequence: CDR1 SNHLY, CDR2 FYNNEI. This CDR3 is built from 17 residues. In DNA form, the CDR3 reads TGTGCCAGCAGTGAGAGACTAGCGGGACTATTCACAGATACGCAGTATTTT. Encoded protein: CASSERLAGLFTDTQYF.

The chain uses TRBV28 and TRBJ1-2; a weak D match, TRBD1 (5 bases). The CDR3 is 17 amino acids. Trimming took 3 bases from V and 4 from J, leaving 21 bases between them. CDR1 and CDR2 from the germline V gene are MDHEN and SYDVKM. This chain's CDR3 is CASSFPRHSGGGYGYTF. Here the CDR3 DNA reads TGTGCCAGCAGTTTTCCGAGACACTCGGGGGGTGGCTATGGCTACACCTTC.

CDR3 region: CAIRARVGGELFF. The CDR3 DNA is TGTGCCATCAGAGCGAGGGTTGGCGGGGAGCTGTTTTTT. The chain links TRBV10-3 to TRBJ2-2; perhaps TRBD2 as D (5 bases). This CDR3 is built from 13 residues. In germline, CDR1 is ENHRY, CDR2 SYGVKD. Deletions cut 6 bases from V and 7 bases from J, with 12 bases between.

The rearrangement uses TRBV29-1 and TRBJ1-2; D is ambiguous. This CDR3 comprises 12 residues. The V end was cut by 3 bases, the J end by 7 bases, with 12 bases between. Germline V gives CDR1 SQVTM, CDR2 ANQGSEA. CDR3 in amino acids: CSVDVPWAGYTF. The CDR3 coding sequence is TGCAGCGTTGACGTGCCCTGGGCTGGCTACACCTTC.

In this sample, this clone turned up a few times. This chain joins TRBV28 and TRBJ1-5, with unresolved D. Per the germline V gene, CDR1 is MDHEN and CDR2 is SYDVKM. The CDR3 has 13 amino acids. V lost 9 bases, J lost 5 bases, and 14 bases lay in between. CDR3 bases: TGTGCCAGTTCCTGGAACGTCGATCAGCCCCAGCATTTT. It codes for CASSWNVDQPQHF.

The J gene is TRBJ1-2, the V gene TRBV19, with D possibly matching TRBD1 (6 bases). The germline V gene has CDR1 LNHDA and CDR2 SQIVND (reference sequence). The CDR3 has 17 amino acids. Trimming left V 0 bases short and J 1 base short, with 15 bases between. The CDR3 DNA follows: TGTGCCAGTAGTATAGACCTTCAGGACAGACTTAACTATGGCTACACCTTC. Its translation is CASSIDLQDRLNYGYTF.

The CDR3 sequence: CASSLTSTDTQYF. The DNA of the CDR3 is TGTGCCAGCAGCTTAACTAGCACAGATACGCAGTATTTT. The chain has TRBV5-4 and TRBJ2-3; D gene uncertain. The CDR3 is made up of 13 amino acids. Trimming removed 2 bases at V and 0 bases at J, with 4 bases between. The germline V gene has CDR1 SGHNT and CDR2 YYREEE (reference sequence).

This chain links TRBV6-1 with TRBJ2-7; TRBD1 matches 9 bases. The CDR3 loop spans 14 amino acids. Germline trimming cut 6 bases from V and 10 bases from J; bases unmatched to any gene: 13. In germline, CDR1 is MNHNS, CDR2 SASEGT. The CDR3: CASSAGTGFLGQYF. For the CDR3, the DNA is TGTGCCAGCAGCGCCGGGACAGGGTTTTTGGGTCAGTACTTC.